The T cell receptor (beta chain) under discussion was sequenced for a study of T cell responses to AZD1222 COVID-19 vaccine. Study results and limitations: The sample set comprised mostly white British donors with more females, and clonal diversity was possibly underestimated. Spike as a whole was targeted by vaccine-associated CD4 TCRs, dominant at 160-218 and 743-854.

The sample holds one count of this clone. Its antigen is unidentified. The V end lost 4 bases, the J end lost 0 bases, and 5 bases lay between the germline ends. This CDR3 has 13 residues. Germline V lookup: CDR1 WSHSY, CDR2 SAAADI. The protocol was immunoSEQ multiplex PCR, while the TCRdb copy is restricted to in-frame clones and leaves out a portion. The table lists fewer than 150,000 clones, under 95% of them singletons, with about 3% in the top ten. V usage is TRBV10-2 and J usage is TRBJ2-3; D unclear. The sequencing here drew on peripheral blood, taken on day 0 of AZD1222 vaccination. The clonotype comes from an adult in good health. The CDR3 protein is CASSVRSTDTQYF. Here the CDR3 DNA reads TGCGCCAGCAGTGTCAGGAGCACAGATACGCAGTATTTT.